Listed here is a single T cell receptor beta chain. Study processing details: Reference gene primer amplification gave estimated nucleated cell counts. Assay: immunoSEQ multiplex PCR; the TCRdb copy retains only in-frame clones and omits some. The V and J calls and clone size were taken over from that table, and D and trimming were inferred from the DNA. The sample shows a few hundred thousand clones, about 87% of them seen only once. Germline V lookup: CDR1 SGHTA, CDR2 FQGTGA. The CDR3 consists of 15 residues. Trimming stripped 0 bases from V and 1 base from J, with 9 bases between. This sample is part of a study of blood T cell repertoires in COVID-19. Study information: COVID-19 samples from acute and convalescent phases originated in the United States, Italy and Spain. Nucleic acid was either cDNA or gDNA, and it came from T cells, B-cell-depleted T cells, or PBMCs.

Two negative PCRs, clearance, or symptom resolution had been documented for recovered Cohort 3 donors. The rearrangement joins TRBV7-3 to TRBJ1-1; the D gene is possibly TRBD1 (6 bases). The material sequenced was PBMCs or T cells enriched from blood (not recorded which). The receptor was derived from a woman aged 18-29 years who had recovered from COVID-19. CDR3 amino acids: CASSLTPGANTEAFF. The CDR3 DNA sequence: TGTGCCAGCAGCTTAACCCCAGGGGCGAACACTGAAGCTTTCTTT.